This is a list of T cell receptor beta chains from one sample in a study of T cells in localized non-small cell lung cancer. TCRdb's copy holds only in-frame clones and misses some; the assay was immunoSEQ multiplex PCR. The sample lists about 7,000 clones, 23% seen once, with about 3.6% in the top ten. Sequencing used lung tumor tissue, obtained before any cancer treatment. The source of these receptors is a man aged 40 to 69 with stage III squamous cell lung carcinoma. The CDR3 runs from the conserved cysteine through the conserved F or W. Each record gives: V gene, clone size, J gene, CDR3 protein. Only some rows state a clone size, as once, few, many or a class for expanded clones.

TRBV7-2	few	TRBJ1-1	CASSVTANTEAFF
TRBV11-3	few	TRBJ1-2	CASSLETGEHGYTF
TRBV6-8	-	TRBJ1-2	CASSSRQGVGYTF
TRBV9	medium-sized	TRBJ2-1	CASSLGLAGPNEQFF
TRBV1	few	TRBJ2-3	CASSQDLGSRVSTDTQYF
TRBV11-3	-	TRBJ1-5	CASSVGTDRPLYSNQPQHF
TRBV19	-	TRBJ2-7	CASSIAGGVEQYF
TRBV9	medium-sized	TRBJ2-1	CASTKAPQGINEQFF
TRBV14	-	TRBJ1-1	CASSPRRVRVSDTEAFF
TRBV19	-	TRBJ2-3	CASSAGFSTDTQYF
TRBV9	few	TRBJ1-4	CASSRTGAKKLFF
TRBV6-8	-	TRBJ1-5	CATDIAVGNQPQHF
TRBV11-3	few	TRBJ2-5	CASSLEAAGGTETQYF
TRBV28	few	TRBJ2-5	CASRPTSGGATRETQYF
TRBV19	few	TRBJ2-2	CASSIQRDTGELFF
TRBV16	once	TRBJ1-5	CASSQYWGYSNQPQHF
TRBV11-3	few	TRBJ1-3	CASSLGGQGTGNTIYF
TRBV9	-	TRBJ1-2	CASSGQGRGYGYTF
TRBV28	few	TRBJ1-6	CASSSLVSGLYNSPLHF
TRBV18	-	TRBJ1-1	CASSPERSGYGNTEAFF
TRBV5-1	-	TRBJ1-2	CASSIGQGNYGYTF
TRBV14	-	TRBJ2-1	CASSEGVRDEQFF
TRBV15	few	TRBJ1-2	CATSRDPGQGVGYTF
TRBV4-1	-	TRBJ2-1	CASSKDRGDEQFF
TRBV28	few	TRBJ1-2	CASSLPDRSSYGYTF
TRBV18	-	TRBJ1-5	CASSETGGDQPQHF
TRBV6-8	few	TRBJ2-7	CAIRDGQGVGYEQYF
TRBV11-3	medium-sized	TRBJ2-7	CASSLVATGGYEQYF
TRBV5-1	few	TRBJ1-2	CASSLFPTDYGYTF
TRBV19	-	TRBJ1-1	CASSIGGNTEAFF
TRBV19	-	TRBJ1-5	CASSSVGVVNQPQHF
TRBV29-1	few	TRBJ1-1	CSTRGGNTEAFF
TRBV12-5	-	TRBJ2-5	CASTPGSWQETQYF
TRBV11-3	medium-sized	TRBJ1-4	CASSLEQGWEKLFF
TRBV9	few	TRBJ2-1	CASSVEGQDEQFF
TRBV5-1	-	TRBJ1-1	CASSGDTLNTEAFF
TRBV4-1	few	TRBJ2-7	CASSLSDPGRYEQYF
TRBV11-3	many	TRBJ2-5	CASSQATVYQETQYF
TRBV11-3	many	TRBJ1-2	CASSLGTGVLDYGYTF
TRBV7-4	-	TRBJ1-2	CASSERTGGPGTF
TRBV12-5	-	TRBJ1-2	CASAPSGSNYGYTF